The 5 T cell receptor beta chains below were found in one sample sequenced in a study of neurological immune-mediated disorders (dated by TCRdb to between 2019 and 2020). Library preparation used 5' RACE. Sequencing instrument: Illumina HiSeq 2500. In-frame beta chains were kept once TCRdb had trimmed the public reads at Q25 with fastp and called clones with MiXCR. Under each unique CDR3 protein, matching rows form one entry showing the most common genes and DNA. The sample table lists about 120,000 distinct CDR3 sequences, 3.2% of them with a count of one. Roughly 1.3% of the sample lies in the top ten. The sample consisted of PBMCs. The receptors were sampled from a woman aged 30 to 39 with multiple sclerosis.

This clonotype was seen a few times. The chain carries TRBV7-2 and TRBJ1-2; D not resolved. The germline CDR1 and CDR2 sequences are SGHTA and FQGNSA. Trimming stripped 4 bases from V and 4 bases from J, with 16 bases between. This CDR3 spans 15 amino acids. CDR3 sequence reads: CASSSHGRLAYGYTF. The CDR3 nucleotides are TGTGCCAGCAGCTCTCATGGACGGCTGGCCTATGGCTACACCTTC. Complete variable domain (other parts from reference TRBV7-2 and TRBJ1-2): GAGVSQSPSNKVTEKGKDVELRCDPISGHTALYWYRQSLGQGLEFLIYFQGNSAPDKSGLPSDRFSAERTGGSVSTLTIQRTQQEDSAVYLCASSSHGRLAYGYTFGSGTRLTVV.

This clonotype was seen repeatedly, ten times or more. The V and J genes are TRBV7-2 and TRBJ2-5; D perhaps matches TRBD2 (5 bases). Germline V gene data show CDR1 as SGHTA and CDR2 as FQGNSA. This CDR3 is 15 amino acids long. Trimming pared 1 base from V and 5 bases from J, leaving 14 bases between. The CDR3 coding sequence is TGTGCCAGCAGCTTAGGAGGGTCTATCCGGGAGACCCAGTACTTC. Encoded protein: CASSLGGSIRETQYF.

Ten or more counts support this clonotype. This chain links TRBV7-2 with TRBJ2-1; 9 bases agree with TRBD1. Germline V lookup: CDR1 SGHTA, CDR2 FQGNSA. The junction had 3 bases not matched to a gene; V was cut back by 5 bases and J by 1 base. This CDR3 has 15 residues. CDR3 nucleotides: TGTGCCAGCAGCACCGGGACAGGGTCCTACAATGAGCAGTTCTTC. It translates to CASSTGTGSYNEQFF.

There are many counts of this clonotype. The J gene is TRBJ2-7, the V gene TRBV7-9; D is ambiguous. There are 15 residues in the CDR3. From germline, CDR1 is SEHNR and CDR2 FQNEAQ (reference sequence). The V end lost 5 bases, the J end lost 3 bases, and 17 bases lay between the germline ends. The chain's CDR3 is CASSPRSSSYYEQYF. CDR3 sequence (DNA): TGTGCCAGCAGCCCTAGATCTAGTTCCTACTACGAGCAGTACTTC.

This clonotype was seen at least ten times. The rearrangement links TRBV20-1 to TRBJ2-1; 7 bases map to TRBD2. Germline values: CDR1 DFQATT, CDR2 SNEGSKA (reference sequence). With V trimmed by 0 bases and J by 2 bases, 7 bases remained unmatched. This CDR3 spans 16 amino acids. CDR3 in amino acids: CSARDLERGAYNEQFF. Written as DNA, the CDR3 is TGCAGTGCTAGAGATTTGGAGCGGGGCGCCTACAATGAGCAGTTCTTC.